The rows below give T cell receptor beta chains drawn from one sample of a study of cytomegalovirus exposure and HLA in healthy donors. Here immunoSEQ multiplex PCR was the method, and the copy in TCRdb shows in-frame clones only, minus some. The sample lists 55,000 to 80,000 clones, about four fifths occurring once. Material for sequencing was PBMCs. These receptors came from a young woman in good health and CMV-seronegative. The CDR3 runs from the conserved cysteine through the conserved F or W. D genes are given only for firm matches. Size is omitted from some rows. Given values are once, few, many or a class for expanded clones.

j_call clone_size d_call v_call cdr3_nt cdr3_aa
TRBJ2-4 few - TRBV7-9 TGTGCCAGCAGCCGGGATACTTTACTAGCCAAAAACATTCAGTACTTC CASSRDTLLAKNIQYF
TRBJ2-7 - - TRBV27 TGTGCCGGCAGTTTTTACCCCAGGGGTTCAACCTACGAGCAGTACTTC CAGSFYPRGSTYEQYF
TRBJ1-6 once - TRBV6-6 TGTGCCAGCAGTTACACGGACACATCCAATTCACCCCTCCACTTT CASSYTDTSNSPLHF
TRBJ1-1 - TRBD1 TRBV19 TGTGCCATACGACAGACAGGGGGAAACACTGAAGCTTTCTTT CAIRQTGGNTEAFF
TRBJ2-3 - - TRBV19 TGTGCCAGTAGTAGTAGCCCTAGCACAGATACGCAGTATTTT CASSSSPSTDTQYF
TRBJ2-7 - TRBD2 TRBV5-1 TGCGCCAGCAGCTTCCCCCAGCGGGGGCCTTTCTCCTACGAGCAGTACTTC CASSFPQRGPFSYEQYF
TRBJ2-7 - - TRBV7-9 TGTTCCAGCAGCTCTACCCAATCCCCAAGATCCTACGAGCAGTACTTC CSSSSTQSPRSYEQYF
TRBJ2-3 few TRBD2 TRBV6-1 TGTGCCAGCAAAGGTAGCGGGGGCACAGATACGCAGTATTTT CASKGSGGTDTQYF
TRBJ1-1 - - TRBV2 TGTGCCAGCAGTGAACTGGTACAGGAGAACACTGAAGCTTTCTTT CASSELVQENTEAFF
TRBJ2-1 few TRBD2 TRBV25-1 TGTGCCAGCAGTCGGGGGGTCGAGCGGGGGGGCGTGAGCAATGAGCAGTTCTTC CASSRGVERGGVSNEQFF
TRBJ2-7 - - TRBV18 TGTGCCAGCTCACTTCCGGGCTCCTACGAGCAGTACTTC CASSLPGSYEQYF
TRBJ2-7 - - TRBV19 TGTGCCAGTAGTATCCCAGCAGGGGAGGGCCACGAGCAGTACTTC CASSIPAGEGHEQYF
TRBJ2-7 few - TRBV6-1 TGTGCCAGCAGCGTTACGGGCTACGAGCAGTACTTC CASSVTGYEQYF
TRBJ1-1 - TRBD1 TRBV30 TGTGCCTGGGAAGACAGGGGGAGGGCTTTCTTT CAWEDRGRAFF
TRBJ1-3 - TRBD1 TRBV28 TGTGCCAGCAGTTTATACCTAGCGACAGGGGGCACTGGAAACACCATATATTTT CASSLYLATGGTGNTIYF
TRBJ2-2 - - TRBV2 TGTGCCAGCAGTTTACAGGGATCCGGGGAGCTGTTTTTT CASSLQGSGELFF
TRBJ1-2 - - TRBV5-5 TGTGCCAGCAGCTTGGGCTCAGGGCTCACCGGCTACACCTTC CASSLGSGLTGYTF
TRBJ1-2 few TRBD1 TRBV5-8 TGTGCCAGCAGCGAAGGGGACAGACCTAACTATGGCTACACCTTC CASSEGDRPNYGYTF
TRBJ1-1 once - TRBV19 TGTGCCAGTAGCGTAATGAACACTGAAGCTTTCTTT CASSVMNTEAFF
TRBJ1-2 - - TRBV5-1 TGCGCCAGCAGCCCTCGGGACTATGGCTACACCTTC CASSPRDYGYTF
TRBJ2-3 - TRBD2 TRBV11-2 TGTGCCAGCAGCTTAGATCCGCCCCTAGCGGGGGTGTGGGCAGATACGCAGTATTTT CASSLDPPLAGVWADTQYF
TRBJ1-5 once - TRBV6-1 TGTGCCAGCAGTCATTCGTACAGGGATCAGCCCCAGCATTTT CASSHSYRDQPQHF
TRBJ1-2 few TRBD1 TRBV4-3 TGCGCCAGCAGCCGCAGGGGGGACTATGGCTACACCTTC CASSRRGDYGYTF
TRBJ2-3 - TRBD1 TRBV19 TGTGCCAGTAGTAGATTAACAGGGGGTGGCACAGATACGCAGTATTTT CASSRLTGGGTDTQYF
TRBJ1-3 - - TRBV2 TGTGCCAGCAGTGAGGTCGGCTCTGGAAACACCATATATTTT CASSEVGSGNTIYF
TRBJ2-7 - TRBD1 TRBV11-3 TGTGCCAGCTCTTCTGGGACAGGGGGCTACGAGCAGTACTTC CASSSGTGGYEQYF
TRBJ1-1 - - TRBV5-4 TGTGCCAGCAACTTGAATTCCGGGCTCAGGGACACTGAAGCTTTCTTT CASNLNSGLRDTEAFF
TRBJ1-1 - TRBD1 TRBV11-3 TGTGCCAGCAGCCCGGGACAGGGGGCGAGGGCTTTCTTT CASSPGQGARAFF